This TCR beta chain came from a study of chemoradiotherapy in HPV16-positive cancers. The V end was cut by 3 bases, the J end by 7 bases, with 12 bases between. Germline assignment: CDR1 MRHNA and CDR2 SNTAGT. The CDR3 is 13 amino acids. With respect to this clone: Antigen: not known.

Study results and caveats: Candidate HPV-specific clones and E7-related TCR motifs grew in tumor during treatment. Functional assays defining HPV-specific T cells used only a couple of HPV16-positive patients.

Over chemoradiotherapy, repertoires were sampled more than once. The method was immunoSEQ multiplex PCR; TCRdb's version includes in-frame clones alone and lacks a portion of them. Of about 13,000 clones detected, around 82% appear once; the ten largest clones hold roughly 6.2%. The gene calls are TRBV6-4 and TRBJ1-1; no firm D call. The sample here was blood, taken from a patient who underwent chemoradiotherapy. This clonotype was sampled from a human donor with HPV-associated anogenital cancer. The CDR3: CASSEVLGGEAFF. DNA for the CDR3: TGTGCCAGCAGTGAAGTGTTGGGTGGTGAAGCTTTCTTT.